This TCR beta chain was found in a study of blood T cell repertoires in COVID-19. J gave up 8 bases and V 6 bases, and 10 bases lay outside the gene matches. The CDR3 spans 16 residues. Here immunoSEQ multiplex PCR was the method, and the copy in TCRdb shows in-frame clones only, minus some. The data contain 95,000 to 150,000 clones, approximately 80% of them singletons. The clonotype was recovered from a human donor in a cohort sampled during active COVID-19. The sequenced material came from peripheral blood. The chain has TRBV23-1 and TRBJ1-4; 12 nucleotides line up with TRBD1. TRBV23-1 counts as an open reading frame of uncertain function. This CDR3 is CASSPGQGAPGEKLFF. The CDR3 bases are TGCGCCAGCAGCCCGGGACAGGGGGCGCCGGGCGAAAAACTGTTTTTT.